What follows are 31 T cell receptor beta chains derived from one specimen sequenced in a study of cytomegalovirus exposure and HLA in healthy donors. 60 Vbeta and 13 Jbeta primers were used in PCR. The method was immunoSEQ multiplex PCR; TCRdb's version includes in-frame clones alone and lacks a portion of them. Here the sample spans 150,000 to 200,000 clones, about four fifths being singletons. Sequencing used PBMCs. The receptors stem from a woman between 18 and 30 years old in good health and CMV-seronegative.

V is TRBV7-9 and J is TRBJ2-7; 8 bases line up with TRBD1. The CDR3 sequence is 14 residues long. Germline V lookup: CDR1 SEHNR, CDR2 FQNEAQ (reference sequence). The V gene end was trimmed by 5 bases and the J gene end by 7 bases; junction bases not matched to a gene: 10. DNA for the CDR3: TGTGCCAGCAGCCCAACAGGGGGTTCTTTAGAGCAGTACGTC. This translates into CASSPTGGSLEQYV.

This clone was picked up one time. This rearrangement joins TRBV30 to TRBJ2-5, with 10 bases lining up with TRBD2. The V segment lost 1 base and the J segment 1 base; nucleotides outside the gene matches: 6. Germline lookup yields CDR1 GTSNPN and CDR2 SVGIG (reference sequence). The CDR3 consists of 16 residues. CDR3 nucleotide sequence: TGTGCCTGGAGTGCAAAAGTAGCGGGAGGCCAAGAGACCCAGTACTTC. This codes for CAWSAKVAGGQETQYF.

This clone was recorded a few times. The identical CDR3 is also encoded by other nucleotide sequences in the sample. The chain has TRBV9 and TRBJ1-1; 8 bases fit TRBD1. The CDR3 covers 18 residues. From germline, CDR1 is SGDLS and CDR2 YYNGEE. With 0 bases clipped from V and 1 base from J, the junction kept 11 bases outside the gene matches. Here the CDR3 reads CASSVEIHRGDSNTEAFF. CDR3 DNA: TGTGCCAGCAGCGTAGAAATCCACAGGGGGGATTCGAACACTGAAGCTTTCTTT.

The chain is built from TRBV15 and TRBJ2-7, with D maybe TRBD1 (6 bases). Germline values: CDR1 LNHNV, CDR2 YYDKDF (reference sequence). The CDR3 length is 16 residues. Between the trimmed V and J ends, which lost 5 bases and 4 bases, there was a span of 21 bases. The CDR3 DNA sequence: TGTGCCACCAGCGGACTTCCGGGGACAAAGAATTACGAGCAGTACTTC. Protein sequence: CATSGLPGTKNYEQYF. Full variable domain (rest looked up from reference TRBV15 and TRBJ2-7): DAMVIQNPRYQVTQFGKPVTLSCSQTLNHNVMYWYQQKSSQAPKLLFHYYDKDFNNEADTPDNFQSRRPNTSFCFLDIRSPGLGDTAMYLCATSGLPGTKNYEQYFGPGTRLTVT.

A word on this clone: A junction end diverges from the germline sequence, so it may reflect a read error. The V and J genes are TRBV28 and TRBJ1-2; D is perhaps TRBD1 (6 bases). The CDR3 contains 12 residues. Germline CDR1 reads MDHEN; CDR2 reads SYDVKM. This chain's CDR3 is CASSLFSGGHSF. Written as DNA, the CDR3 is TGTGCCAGCAGTTTATTTAGCGGGGGGCACTCCTTC.

A few counts support this clone. The chain recombines TRBV7-6 with TRBJ1-5; perhaps TRBD1 as D (5 bases). From germline, CDR1 is SGHVS and CDR2 FNYEAQ. Trimming stripped 2 bases from V and 4 bases from J, with 9 bases between. The CDR3 sequence is 14 residues long. For the CDR3, the DNA is TGTGCCAGCAGCTTAAGGCAGGGTAATCAGCCCCAGCATTTT. It translates to CASSLRQGNQPQHF.

The J gene is TRBJ2-2, the V gene TRBV19, with D maybe TRBD1 (5 bases). Germline CDR1 is LNHDA and CDR2 is SQIVND (reference sequence). With 6 bases removed from V and 7 bases from J, the gap between germline ends came to 12 bases. This CDR3 is 13 amino acids long. The CDR3 sequence is CASRPTGYGELFF. The DNA of the CDR3 is TGTGCCAGTAGACCCACAGGATACGGGGAGCTGTTTTTT. Filled out from reference TRBV19 and TRBJ2-2, the complete variable domain reads DGGITQSPKYLFRKEGQNVTLSCEQNLNHDAMYWYRQDPGQGLRLIYYSQIVNDFQKGDIAEGYSVSREKKESFPLTVTSAQKNPTAFYLCASRPTGYGELFFGEGSRLTVL.

The chain carries TRBV7-8 and TRBJ2-1, with TRBD2 identical over 9 bases. The V and J ends lost 5 bases and 3 bases, in that order; junction bases with no gene match: 17. The CDR3 totals 19 residues. Germline V CDR1 and CDR2: SGHVS, FQNEAQ. The CDR3 region has the DNA TGTGCCAGCAGCCCCTATGTGGAGTACGGACTAGCGCTCTACAATGAGCAGTTCTTC. As protein: CASSPYVEYGLALYNEQFF. Using reference TRBV7-8 and TRBJ2-1 for the parts outside the CDR3, the full variable domain is GAGVSQSPRYKVAKRGQDVALRCDPISGHVSLFWYQQALGQGPEFLTYFQNEAQLDKSGLPSDRFFAERPEGSVSTLKIQRTQQEDSAVYLCASSPYVEYGLALYNEQFFGPGTRLTVL.

This chain links TRBV6-5 with TRBJ1-2; 7 positions match TRBD1. V lost 0 bases, J lost 8 bases, and 9 bases stayed unmatched. Looked up from germline, CDR1 is MNHEY and CDR2 is SVGAGI. The CDR3 contains 15 residues. CDR3: CASSYSTGQTGGYTF. Written as DNA, the CDR3 is TGTGCCAGCAGTTACTCGACAGGGCAAACGGGGGGCTACACCTTC.

The V and J genes are TRBV6-5 and TRBJ2-5, with 14 bases matching TRBD2. Unmatched junction bases numbered 5, after V lost 4 bases and J lost 4 bases. Germline assignment: CDR1 MNHEY and CDR2 SVGAGI. The CDR3 loop spans 16 amino acids. This CDR3 is CASSSWTSGRRETQYF. The CDR3 DNA reads TGTGCCAGCAGTTCATGGACTAGCGGGAGGCGAGAGACCCAGTACTTC.

The V gene is TRBV7-9, the J gene TRBJ2-2; D is ambiguous. Germline assignment: CDR1 SEHNR and CDR2 FQNEAQ (reference sequence). The V end lost 0 bases, the J end lost 5 bases, and 4 bases lay between the germline ends. The CDR3 contains 13 residues. The CDR3: CASSLASTGELFF. In DNA form, the CDR3 reads TGTGCCAGCAGCTTAGCCAGTACCGGGGAGCTGTTTTTT.

Concerning this clone itself: Different DNA sequences within this sample yield the same CDR3. The chain has TRBV7-2 and TRBJ2-2; no clear D gene. The CDR3 runs 12 residues. CDR1 and CDR2 (germline): SGHTA, FQGNSA. Trimming cost V 4 bases and J 8 bases, with 8 bases left between them. In DNA form, the CDR3 reads TGTGCCAGCAGCTCCCCTTTAGGGGAGCTGTTTTTT. Protein sequence: CASSSPLGELFF. Combining the CDR3 with reference TRBV7-2 and TRBJ2-2 gives the whole variable domain GAGVSQSPSNKVTEKGKDVELRCDPISGHTALYWYRQSLGQGLEFLIYFQGNSAPDKSGLPSDRFSAERTGGSVSTLTIQRTQQEDSAVYLCASSSPLGELFFGEGSRLTVL.

This rearrangement joins TRBV27 to TRBJ2-2; tentative D call: TRBD2 (6 bases). The CDR3 is 15 amino acids. Trimming removed 5 bases at V and 3 bases at J, with 13 bases between. Germline V CDR1 and CDR2: MNHEY, SMNVEV (reference sequence). The CDR3: CASSEAGYHTGELFF. CDR3 in DNA: TGTGCCAGCAGTGAAGCGGGCTACCACACCGGGGAGCTGTTTTTT.

This rearrangement joins TRBV4-3 to TRBJ2-2; 7 nucleotides line up with TRBD2. V gave up 0 bases and J gave up 3 bases; unmatched junction bases: 7. The germline gives CDR1 LGHNA, CDR2 YSLEER. This CDR3 is 17 amino acids long. DNA for the CDR3: TGCGCCAGCAGCCAAGACTGGGCTAGCGGATACACCGGGGAGCTGTTTTTT. This encodes CASSQDWASGYTGELFF.

The chain uses TRBV4-3 and TRBJ1-4, with no clear D. Trimming left V 1 base short and J 4 bases short, with 10 bases between. The CDR3 sequence is 15 residues long. Germline V lookup: CDR1 LGHNA, CDR2 YSLEER. CDR3 loop: CASSQAGLYNEKLFF. The DNA of the CDR3 is TGCGCCAGCAGCCAAGCCGGACTGTATAATGAAAAACTGTTTTTT.

This clone was found a few times. The chain employs TRBV27 and TRBJ2-7; D is perhaps TRBD1 (6 bases). In germline, CDR1 is MNHEY, CDR2 SMNVEV (reference sequence). This CDR3 has 15 amino acids. V gave up 5 bases and J gave up 0 bases, with 14 bases separating them. In nucleotides, the CDR3 is TGTGCCAGCAGTCCACCGAACAGGGTCTCCTACGAGCAGTACTTC. Protein: CASSPPNRVSYEQYF.

This chain uses TRBV11-2 with TRBJ2-7, with TRBD2 matching over 13 bases. Germline CDR1 reads SGHAT; CDR2 reads FQNNGV. The CDR3 consists of 16 residues. V shed 4 bases, J shed 3 bases, and the junction held 6 bases outside the gene matches. The CDR3 DNA sequence: TGTGCCAGCAGCTCCCCGGGACTAGCGGGAAGCTACGAGCAGTACTTC. This codes for CASSSPGLAGSYEQYF.

The chain uses TRBV6-5 and TRBJ1-1, with D possibly being TRBD1 (5 bases). With 5 bases removed from V and 5 bases from J, the gap between germline ends came to 15 bases. The germline V gene has CDR1 MNHEY and CDR2 SVGAGI. This CDR3 is 14 amino acids long. The CDR3 loop is CASSEEGGGTEAFF. The CDR3 DNA reads TGTGCCAGCAGTGAAGAGGGCGGGGGTACTGAAGCTTTCTTT.

This clone was recorded a few times. V is TRBV5-1 and J is TRBJ2-7, with a tentative D call TRBD1 (5 bases). The CDR3 covers 12 residues. V lost 4 bases and J 4 bases, leaving 9 bases between the germline ends. Germline CDR1 reads SGHRS; CDR2 reads YFSETQ. The CDR3 loop is CASSLDRYEQYF. In DNA, the CDR3 is TGCGCCAGCAGCCTCGACAGATACGAGCAGTACTTC. The entire variable domain, with the rest obtained from reference TRBV5-1 and TRBJ2-7, is as follows: KAGVTQTPRYLIKTRGQQVTLSCSPISGHRSVSWYQQTPGQGLQFLFEYFSETQRNKGNFPGRFSGRQFSNSRSEMNVSTLELGDSALYLCASSLDRYEQYFGPGTRLTVT.

The rearrangement uses TRBV5-1 and TRBJ2-7, with 7 bases matching TRBD1. Looked up from germline, CDR1 is SGHRS and CDR2 is YFSETQ. V shed 2 bases and J 3 bases; nucleotides not matched to a gene: 11. The CDR3 covers 16 residues. The CDR3 region is CASSFSPGQPYYEQYF. The CDR3 DNA sequence: TGCGCCAGCAGCTTTAGCCCGGGACAGCCCTACTACGAGCAGTACTTC.

The chain couples TRBV7-2 to TRBJ2-3; 9 positions agree with TRBD2. Germline assignment: CDR1 SGHTA and CDR2 FQGNSA. The trim removed 8 bases at V and 4 bases at J, leaving 7 bases unmatched. The CDR3 spans 14 residues. In DNA form, the CDR3 reads TGTGCCAGCCTTAGCGGGAGTAGCTCAGATACGCAGTATTTT. This sequence encodes CASLSGSSSDTQYF. Full variable domain (outside the CDR3, taken from reference TRBV7-2 and TRBJ2-3): GAGVSQSPSNKVTEKGKDVELRCDPISGHTALYWYRQSLGQGLEFLIYFQGNSAPDKSGLPSDRFSAERTGGSVSTLTIQRTQQEDSAVYLCASLSGSSSDTQYFGPGTRLTVL.

This clone was found a few times. The rearrangement joins TRBV5-1 to TRBJ2-7, with D possibly TRBD2 on 5 matching bases. Looked up from germline, CDR1 is SGHRS and CDR2 is YFSETQ. V gave up 4 bases and J gave up 2 bases, with 10 bases separating them. There are 13 residues in the CDR3. CDR3 DNA sequence: TGCGCCAGCAGCATCTGGGAGACCTACGAGCAGTACTTC. Its protein is CASSIWETYEQYF. Full variable domain (remainder filled in from reference TRBV5-1 and TRBJ2-7): KAGVTQTPRYLIKTRGQQVTLSCSPISGHRSVSWYQQTPGQGLQFLFEYFSETQRNKGNFPGRFSGRQFSNSRSEMNVSTLELGDSALYLCASSIWETYEQYFGPGTRLTVT.

V gene TRBV19 combines with J gene TRBJ2-3; TRBD1 might be the D (5 bases). CDR3 length: 16 amino acids. From germline, CDR1 is LNHDA and CDR2 SQIVND (reference sequence). Deletions cut 5 bases from V and 7 bases from J, with 22 bases between. Written as DNA, the CDR3 is TGTGCCAGTAGTCAGTCCGGTGGGGCTGTTGCAAATACGCAGTATTTT. Protein: CASSQSGGAVANTQYF.

As for this clone: At one end, the junction sequence differs from germline, possibly due to a read error. The genes are TRBV5-4 and TRBJ2-1; TRBD2 matches at 13 bases. The CDR3 is made up of 18 amino acids. Per germline, CDR1 SGHNT and CDR2 YYREEE (reference sequence). The CDR3 sequence: CASSLELAGGPSSNEQFF. CDR3 nucleotide sequence: TGTGCCAGCAGCTTGGAACTAGCGGGAGGGCCGTCCTCCAATGAGCAGTTCTTC.

The chain recombines TRBV9 with TRBJ2-5; D gene unclear. The better agreement between TRBJ2-7 and the DNA end casts doubt on the J call. This CDR3 spans 14 amino acids. Germline V gives CDR1 SGDLS, CDR2 YYNGEE. CDR3 protein: CASSVVAGSYEQYF. The DNA for the CDR3 is TGTGCCAGCAGCGTAGTGGCAGGTTCCTACGAGCAGTACTTC.

This chain connects TRBV11-3 to TRBJ2-1, with 10 bases aligning to TRBD2. The V segment lost 5 bases and the J segment 7 bases; nucleotides outside the gene matches: 5. The CDR3 covers 14 residues. Germline V CDR1 and CDR2: SGHNT, YENEEA. CDR3 DNA: TGTGCCAGCAGCCCCTCTAGCGGGAGTAATGAGCAGTTCTTC. Its translation is CASSPSSGSNEQFF.

V usage is TRBV4-1 and J usage is TRBJ1-2; D not resolved. V was trimmed by 0 bases and J by 8 bases, leaving 10 bases between them. The length of the CDR3 is 13 residues. CDR1 and CDR2 (germline): MGHRA, YSYEKL. CDR3 amino acids: CASSQDHNRGYTF. CDR3 in DNA: TGCGCCAGCAGCCAAGATCATAATCGGGGCTACACCTTC.

V is TRBV18 and J is TRBJ2-1, with a tentative D call TRBD1 (6 bases). V lost 0 bases to trimming and J lost 4 bases, with 10 bases between them. This CDR3 is 15 amino acids long. Germline CDR1 reads KGHSH; CDR2 reads LQKENI. The CDR3 region has the DNA TGTGCCAGCTCACCACCTCAGGGGCGGTACAATGAGCAGTTCTTC. Residues: CASSPPQGRYNEQFF.

This rearrangement joins TRBV15 to TRBJ2-3; TRBD1 matches at 8 bases. Trimming cost V 0 bases and J 4 bases; bases outside gene matches: 6. The CDR3 runs 16 residues. The germline gives CDR1 LNHNV, CDR2 YYDKDF (reference sequence). CDR3 loop: CATSRDRTGSADTQYF. The CDR3 DNA reads as TGTGCCACCAGCAGAGACCGGACAGGGAGCGCAGATACGCAGTATTTT.

The chain joins TRBV23-1 to TRBJ1-5; TRBD1 is a possible D gene (5 bases). TRBV23-1 falls under the ORF class, with uncertain function. There are 18 residues in the CDR3. Trimming removed 1 base at V and 1 base at J, with 17 bases between. The CDR3 region has the DNA TGCGCCAGCAGTCAATTAGGGGATCGACGGAGAAGCAATCAGCCCCAGCATTTT. It translates to CASSQLGDRRRSNQPQHF.

The genes are TRBV7-8 and TRBJ1-6; 7 bases fit TRBD1. The CDR3 length is 15 residues. With 1 base clipped from V and 4 bases from J, the junction kept 1 base outside the gene matches. Germline V gene data show CDR1 as SGHVS and CDR2 as FQNEAQ. The DNA of the CDR3 is TGTGCCAGCAGCTTAGAGGGACAGTATAATTCACCCCTCCACTTT. This translates into CASSLEGQYNSPLHF.